The rows below give T cell receptor beta chains drawn from one sample of a study of blood T cell repertoires in COVID-19. Assay used: immunoSEQ multiplex PCR; TCRdb lists only in-frame clones, some missing. The top ten hold about 6.9% of the sample, which has over 150,000 clones, approximately 80% seen once. Sequencing was performed on peripheral blood. Every receptor here comes from a human donor with acute or convalescent COVID-19. The donor label of this sample is uncertain. Both conserved end residues are part of each CDR3. Fields, in order: D gene, V gene, J gene, clone size, CDR3 protein, CDR3 DNA. A D gene is named only where the DNA matches it firmly. Clone size is shown for a subset of rows, as once, few, many or a class of expanded clone.

TRBD1	TRBV27	TRBJ2-2	once	CASSFRRPGGNTGELFF	TGTGCCAGCAGTTTCCGACGACCAGGGGGGAACACCGGGGAGCTGTTTTTT
-	TRBV11-2	TRBJ2-4	-	CASSLDTGRNIQYF	TGTGCCAGCAGCTTAGACACAGGGCGGAACATTCAGTACTTC
TRBD1	TRBV11-2	TRBJ2-3	once	CASSVTGSDTQYF	TGTGCCAGCAGCGTGACAGGGTCAGATACGCAGTATTTT
TRBD2	TRBV5-8	TRBJ2-3	-	CASSLASGRVTDTQYF	TGTGCCAGCAGCTTGGCTAGCGGGAGGGTTACAGATACGCAGTATTTT
TRBD1	TRBV19	TRBJ1-5	-	CASSIQPGQGSQPQHF	TGTGCCAGTAGTATACAACCCGGACAGGGCAGTCAGCCCCAGCATTTT
TRBD2	TRBV3-1/TRBV3-2	TRBJ2-3	-	CASSQAASSGRVPTDTQYF	TGTGCCAGCAGCCAAGCGGCCAGTAGCGGGAGGGTTCCCACAGATACGCAGTATTTT
-	TRBV6-6	TRBJ1-2	-	CASRPDKVYGYTF	TGTGCCAGCAGGCCCGACAAGGTGTATGGCTACACCTTC
TRBD1	TRBV30	TRBJ1-5	-	CAWSGQGDQPQHF	TGTGCCTGGAGTGGACAGGGAGATCAGCCCCAGCATTTT
TRBD2	TRBV18	TRBJ2-1	-	CASSLNSGTNEQFF	TGTGCCAGCTCCCTGAACAGCGGGACGAATGAGCAGTTCTTC
-	TRBV7-9	TRBJ2-3	-	CASSLAGVTDTQYF	TGTGCCAGCAGCTTAGCCGGTGTCACAGATACGCAGTATTTT
TRBD2	TRBV5-4	TRBJ2-2	-	CASSGSGRGRTGELFF	TGTGCCAGCAGCGGTAGCGGGAGGGGTCGCACCGGGGAGCTGTTTTTT
TRBD2	TRBV7-8	TRBJ2-2	-	CASSLVGTSGNVAAGELFF	TGTGCCAGCAGCTTGGTAGGGACTAGCGGGAATGTCGCGGCCGGGGAGCTGTTTTTT
-	TRBV27	TRBJ1-4	few	CASSAEGPLGEKLFF	TGTGCCAGCAGTGCGGAGGGGCCGTTGGGTGAAAAACTGTTTTTT
-	TRBV18	TRBJ2-5	-	CASSPGSQETQYF	TGTGCCAGCTCACCAGGCAGCCAAGAGACCCAGTACTTC
TRBD1	TRBV27	TRBJ2-4	-	CASSSTGGSSQNIQYF	TGTGCCAGCAGTTCGACAGGGGGATCGTCCCAAAACATTCAGTACTTC
-	TRBV18	TRBJ2-1	-	CASSPSASSYNEQFF	TGTGCCAGCTCCCCCAGCGCTAGCTCCTACAATGAGCAGTTCTTC
TRBD2	TRBV7-2	TRBJ2-3	-	CASSLLAGAIGGTQYF	TGTGCCAGCAGCTTACTAGCGGGAGCCATAGGGGGTACGCAGTATTTT
-	TRBV19	TRBJ2-1	-	CATLPPGFLSGEQFF	TGTGCCACCCTCCCTCCGGGCTTCCTCAGCGGTGAGCAGTTCTTC
-	TRBV5-4	TRBJ2-7	-	CASSLDRRDEQYF	TGTGCCAGCAGCTTAGACAGGCGCGACGAGCAGTACTTC
-	TRBV7-9	TRBJ2-7	few	CASSPRGPGSGRTYEQYF	TGTGCCAGCAGCCCCAGGGGGCCTGGGAGCGGGAGGACCTACGAGCAGTACTTC
-	TRBV3-1/TRBV3-2	TRBJ2-5	-	CASSQMTAETQYF	TGTGCCAGCAGCCAAATGACAGCCGAGACCCAGTACTTC
-	TRBV7-2	TRBJ2-3	-	CASSLGGWGRTDTQYF	TGTGCCAGCAGCTTAGGGGGTTGGGGCCGCACAGATACGCAGTATTTT
-	TRBV18	TRBJ1-1	-	CASSPGAAVEAFF	TGTGCCAGCTCACCTGGAGCCGCAGTTGAAGCTTTCTTT
TRBD1	TRBV29-1	TRBJ1-1	-	CSAVDRANTEAFF	TGCAGCGCTGTAGACAGGGCGAACACTGAAGCTTTCTTT
TRBD1	TRBV20-1	TRBJ1-2	-	CSASSSPGQGYGYTF	TGCAGTGCTAGTTCTTCTCCGGGACAGGGCTATGGCTACACCTTC
-	TRBV7-9	TRBJ1-2	-	CASSLAVTGPNYGYTF	TGTGCCAGCAGCTTAGCGGTAACAGGGCCTAACTATGGCTACACCTTC
TRBD2	TRBV6-5	TRBJ2-7	once	CASSYSRGGTYEQYF	TGTGCCAGCAGTTACTCCCGCGGGGGGACCTACGAGCAGTACTTC
-	TRBV7-9	TRBJ1-4	-	CASSLRTTTNEKLFF	TGTGCCAGCAGCTTACGGACAACAACTAATGAAAAACTGTTTTTT
-	TRBV30	TRBJ2-3	-	CAWSVRGGGTDTQYF	TGTGCCTGGAGTGTACGAGGGGGAGGCACAGATACGCAGTATTTT
TRBD1	TRBV6-5	TRBJ2-3	-	CASSYGRTGEKHTQYF	TGTGCCAGCAGTTACGGACGGACAGGGGAAAAACATACGCAGTATTTT
-	TRBV19	TRBJ1-3	-	CASSIEGQPGNTIYF	TGTGCCAGTAGTATAGAAGGACAGCCCGGAAACACCATATATTTT
-	TRBV19	TRBJ2-6	-	CASSSGFSGANVLTF	TGTGCCAGTAGTTCAGGGTTCTCTGGGGCCAACGTCCTGACTTTC
-	TRBV6-1	TRBJ1-2	-	CASSSSGTSGYGYTF	TGTGCCAGCAGTTCGTCGGGGACATCTGGCTATGGCTACACCTTC
-	TRBV7-2	TRBJ1-2	-	CASSFQGSKSYGYTF	TGTGCCAGCAGCTTCCAGGGCTCTAAGAGTTACGGCTACACCTTC
-	TRBV5-1	TRBJ2-2	many	CASSPWRGDTGELFF	TGCGCCAGCAGCCCATGGAGGGGCGACACCGGGGAGCTGTTTTTT
-	TRBV5-1	TRBJ2-1	-	CASSLNIKHEQFF	TGCGCCAGCAGCTTAAATATAAAGCATGAGCAGTTCTTC
-	TRBV2	TRBJ1-1	few	CASTVTLGGGTEAFF	TGTGCCAGCACAGTAACCCTAGGAGGAGGGACTGAAGCTTTCTTT
TRBD1	TRBV18	TRBJ1-6	-	CASSPAIRTGVSPLHF	TGTGCCAGCTCACCAGCTATACGGACAGGGGTTTCACCCCTCCACTTT
TRBD1	TRBV30	TRBJ2-1	-	CAWSFLGTGDDEQFF	TGTGCCTGGAGTTTTCTCGGGACAGGGGACGATGAGCAGTTCTTC
-	TRBV7-8	TRBJ1-1	-	CASSFRGSDTEAFF	TGTGCCAGCAGCTTCCGGGGTAGCGACACTGAAGCTTTCTTT
-	TRBV7-2	TRBJ1-5	-	CASSFYSREGNQPQHF	TGTGCCAGCAGCTTTTATTCCAGGGAGGGCAATCAGCCCCAGCATTTT
TRBD1	TRBV6-5	TRBJ1-4	-	CASSLQGRGEKLFF	TGTGCCAGCAGTTTACAGGGGAGAGGGGAAAAACTGTTTTTT
-	TRBV19	TRBJ1-1	once	CASRLISSSRFTEAFF	TGTGCCAGTAGACTGATCTCTAGCTCTAGGTTCACTGAAGCTTTCTTT
TRBD1	TRBV10-3	TRBJ2-7	-	CATARGLGSYEQYF	TGTGCCACCGCCAGGGGGCTTGGCTCCTACGAGCAGTACTTC